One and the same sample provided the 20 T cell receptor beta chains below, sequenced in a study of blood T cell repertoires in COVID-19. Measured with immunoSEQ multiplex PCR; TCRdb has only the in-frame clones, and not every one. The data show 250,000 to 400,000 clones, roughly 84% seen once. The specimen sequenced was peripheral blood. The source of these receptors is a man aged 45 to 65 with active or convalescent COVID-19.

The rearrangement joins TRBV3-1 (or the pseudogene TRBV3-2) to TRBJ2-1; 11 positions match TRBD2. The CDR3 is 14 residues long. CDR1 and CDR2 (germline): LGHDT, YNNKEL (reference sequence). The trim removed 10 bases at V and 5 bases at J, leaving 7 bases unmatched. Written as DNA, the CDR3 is TGTGCCACCTCTAGCGGGGGGCCCAACAATGAGCAGTTCTTC. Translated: CATSSGGPNNEQFF.

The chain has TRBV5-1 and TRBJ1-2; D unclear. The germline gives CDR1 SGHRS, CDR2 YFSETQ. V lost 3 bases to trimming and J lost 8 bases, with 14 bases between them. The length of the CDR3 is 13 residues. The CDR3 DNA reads TGCGCCAGCAGCTCTGGAGCGGTAGAGGGCTACACCTTC. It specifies CASSSGAVEGYTF.

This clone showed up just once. The CDR3 here is CASSLPGQGDSPLHF. Here the CDR3 DNA reads TGTGCCAGCAGCTTACCGGGACAGGGAGATTCACCCCTCCACTTT. The chain employs TRBV11-2 and TRBJ1-6; 9 positions agree with TRBD1. The CDR3 covers 15 residues. Germline V gives CDR1 SGHAT, CDR2 FQNNGV. V lost 2 bases to trimming and J lost 8 bases; unmatched junction nucleotides: 4.

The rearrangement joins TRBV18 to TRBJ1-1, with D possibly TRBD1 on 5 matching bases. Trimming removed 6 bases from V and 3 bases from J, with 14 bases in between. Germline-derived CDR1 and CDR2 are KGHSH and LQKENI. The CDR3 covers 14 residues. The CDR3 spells CASSQVGGDTEAFF. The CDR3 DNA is TGTGCCAGCTCCCAGGTGGGGGGGGACACTGAAGCTTTCTTT. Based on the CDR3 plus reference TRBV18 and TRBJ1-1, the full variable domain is NAGVMQNPRHLVRRRGQEARLRCSPMKGHSHVYWYRQLPEEGLKFMVYLQKENIIDESGMPKERFSAEFPKEGPSILRIQQVVRGDSAAYFCASSQVGGDTEAFFGQGTRLTVV.

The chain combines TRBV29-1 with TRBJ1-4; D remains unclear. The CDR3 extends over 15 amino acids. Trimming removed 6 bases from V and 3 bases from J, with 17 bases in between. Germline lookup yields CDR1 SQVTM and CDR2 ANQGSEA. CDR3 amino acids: CSVARLAQANEKLFF. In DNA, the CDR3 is TGCAGCGTCGCTCGTCTGGCGCAGGCTAATGAAAAACTGTTTTTT. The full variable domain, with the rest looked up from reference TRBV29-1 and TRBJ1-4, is SAVISQKPSRDICQRGTSLTIQCQVDSQVTMMFWYRQQPGQSLTLIATANQGSEATYESGFVIDKFPISRPNLTFSTLTVSNMSPEDSSIYLCSVARLAQANEKLFFGSGTQLSVL.

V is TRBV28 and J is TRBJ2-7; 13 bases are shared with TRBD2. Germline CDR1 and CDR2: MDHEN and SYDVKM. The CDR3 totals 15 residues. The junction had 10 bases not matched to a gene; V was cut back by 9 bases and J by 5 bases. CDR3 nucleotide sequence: TGTGCCAGTTCACTAGCGGGAGGGCCGAACCACGAGCAGTACTTC. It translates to CASSLAGGPNHEQYF. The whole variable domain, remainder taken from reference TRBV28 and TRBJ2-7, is DVKVTQSSRYLVKRTGEKVFLECVQDMDHENMFWYRQDPGLGLRLIYFSYDVKMKEKGDIPEGYSVSREKKERFSLILESASTNQTSMYLCASSLAGGPNHEQYFGPGTRLTVT.

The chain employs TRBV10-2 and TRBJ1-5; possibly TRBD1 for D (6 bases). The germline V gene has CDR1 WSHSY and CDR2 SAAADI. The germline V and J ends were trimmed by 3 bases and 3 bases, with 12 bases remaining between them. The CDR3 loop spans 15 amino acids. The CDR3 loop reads CASSDPTGHNQPQHF. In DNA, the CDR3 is TGCGCCAGCAGTGATCCGACAGGTCACAATCAGCCCCAGCATTTT.

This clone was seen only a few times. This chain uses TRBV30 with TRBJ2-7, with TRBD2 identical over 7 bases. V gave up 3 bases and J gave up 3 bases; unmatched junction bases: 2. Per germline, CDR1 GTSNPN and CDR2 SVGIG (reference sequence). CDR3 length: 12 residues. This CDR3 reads CAWSPSGYEQYF. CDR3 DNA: TGTGCCTGGAGCCCTAGCGGCTACGAGCAGTACTTC.

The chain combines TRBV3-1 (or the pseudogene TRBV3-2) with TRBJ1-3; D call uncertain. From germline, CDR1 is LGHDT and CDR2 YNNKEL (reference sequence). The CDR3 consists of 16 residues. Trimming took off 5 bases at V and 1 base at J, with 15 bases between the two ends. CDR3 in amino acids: CASSERRVQSGNTIYF. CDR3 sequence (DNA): TGTGCCAGCAGCGAAAGACGGGTTCAATCTGGAAACACCATATATTTT.

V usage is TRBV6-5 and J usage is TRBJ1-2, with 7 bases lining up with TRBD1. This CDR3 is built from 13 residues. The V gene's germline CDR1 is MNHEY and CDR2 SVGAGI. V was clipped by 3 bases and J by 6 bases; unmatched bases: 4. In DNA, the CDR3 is TGTGCCAGCAGTTATAGGGGGCGGGATGGCTACACCTTC. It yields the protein CASSYRGRDGYTF.

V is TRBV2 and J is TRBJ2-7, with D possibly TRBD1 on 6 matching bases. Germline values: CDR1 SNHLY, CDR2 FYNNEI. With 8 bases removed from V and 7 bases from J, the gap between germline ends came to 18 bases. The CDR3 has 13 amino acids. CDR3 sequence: CASDYQGLGEQYF. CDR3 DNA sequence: TGTGCCAGCGATTATCAGGGGCTAGGGGAGCAGTACTTC.

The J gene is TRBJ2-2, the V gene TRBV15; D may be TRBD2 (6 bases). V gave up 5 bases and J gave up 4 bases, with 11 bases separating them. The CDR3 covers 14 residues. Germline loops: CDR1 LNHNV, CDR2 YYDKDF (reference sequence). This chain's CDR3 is CATSRGSGTGELFF. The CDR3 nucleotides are TGTGCCACCAGCCGGGGGTCCGGCACCGGGGAGCTGTTTTTT.

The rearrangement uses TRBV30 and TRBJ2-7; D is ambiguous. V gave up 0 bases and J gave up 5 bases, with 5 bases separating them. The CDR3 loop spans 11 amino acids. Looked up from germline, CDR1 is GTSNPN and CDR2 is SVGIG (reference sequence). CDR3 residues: CAWSVNNEQYF. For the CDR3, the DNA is TGTGCCTGGAGTGTAAATAACGAGCAGTACTTC. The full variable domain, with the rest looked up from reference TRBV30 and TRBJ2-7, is SQTIHQWPATLVQPVGSPLSLECTVEGTSNPNLYWYRQAAGRGLQLLFYSVGIGQISSEVPQNLSASRPQDRQFILSSKKLLLSDSGFYLCAWSVNNEQYFGPGTRLTVT.

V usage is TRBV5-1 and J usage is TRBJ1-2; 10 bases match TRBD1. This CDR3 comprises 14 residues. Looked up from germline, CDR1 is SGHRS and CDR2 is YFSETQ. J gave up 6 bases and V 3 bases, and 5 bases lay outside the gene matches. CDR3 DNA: TGCGCCAGCAGCTGGGATGGACAGGGGGATGGCTACACCTTC. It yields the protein CASSWDGQGDGYTF.

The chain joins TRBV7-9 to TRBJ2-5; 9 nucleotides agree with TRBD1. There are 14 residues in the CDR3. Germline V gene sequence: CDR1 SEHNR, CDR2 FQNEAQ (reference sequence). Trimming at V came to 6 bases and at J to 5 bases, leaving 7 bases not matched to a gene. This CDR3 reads CASRKQGAGETQYF. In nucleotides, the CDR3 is TGTGCCAGCAGAAAACAGGGGGCAGGGGAGACCCAGTACTTC.

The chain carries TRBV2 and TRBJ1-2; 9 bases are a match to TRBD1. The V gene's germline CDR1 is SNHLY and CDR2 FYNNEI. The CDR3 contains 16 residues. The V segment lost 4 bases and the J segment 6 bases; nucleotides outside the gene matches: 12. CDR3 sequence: CASSGEALGTGHGYTF. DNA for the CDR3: TGTGCCAGCAGTGGAGAGGCTTTGGGGACAGGGCATGGCTACACCTTC.

The CDR3 DNA is TGTGCCAGCAGTTTTCAGGCCGGGAGTATCTCAGATACGCAGTATTTT. Its translation: CASSFQAGSISDTQYF. The gene calls are TRBV28 and TRBJ2-3, with TRBD2 as a possible D gene (6 bases). Trimming shortened V by 3 bases and J by 4 bases, and 17 bases separated the two germline ends. This CDR3 has 16 amino acids. Germline lookup yields CDR1 MDHEN and CDR2 SYDVKM.

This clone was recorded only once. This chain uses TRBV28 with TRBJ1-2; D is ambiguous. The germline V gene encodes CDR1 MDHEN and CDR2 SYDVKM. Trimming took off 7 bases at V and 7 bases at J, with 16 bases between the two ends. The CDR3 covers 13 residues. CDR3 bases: TGTGCCAGCATCACTCGGGCCAGCGGTGGCTACACCTTC. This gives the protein CASITRASGGYTF.

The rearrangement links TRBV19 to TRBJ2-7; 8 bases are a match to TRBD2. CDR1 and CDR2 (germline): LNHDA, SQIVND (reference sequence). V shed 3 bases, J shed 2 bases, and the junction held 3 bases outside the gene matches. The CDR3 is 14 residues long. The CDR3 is CASSIREGAYEQYF. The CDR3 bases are TGTGCCAGTAGTATCCGGGAGGGGGCCTACGAGCAGTACTTC. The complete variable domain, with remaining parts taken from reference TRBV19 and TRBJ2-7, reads DGGITQSPKYLFRKEGQNVTLSCEQNLNHDAMYWYRQDPGQGLRLIYYSQIVNDFQKGDIAEGYSVSREKKESFPLTVTSAQKNPTAFYLCASSIREGAYEQYFGPGTRLTVT.

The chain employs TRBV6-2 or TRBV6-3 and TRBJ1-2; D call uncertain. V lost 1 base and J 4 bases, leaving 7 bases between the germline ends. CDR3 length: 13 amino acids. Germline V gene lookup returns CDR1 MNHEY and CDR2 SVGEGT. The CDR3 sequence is CASSYWESYGYTF. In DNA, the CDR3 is TGTGCCAGCAGTTACTGGGAGTCCTATGGCTACACCTTC.